This is a list of T cell receptor beta chains from one sample in a study of blood T cell repertoires in COVID-19. This table comes from immunoSEQ multiplex PCR, and its TCRdb copy is limited to in-frame clones, with some not included. The sample comprises fewer than 450,000 clones, 80% to 95% of which are singletons, and roughly 0.66% rests with the top ten. The sample comprised PBMCs or T cells enriched from blood (not recorded which). These receptors were obtained from a man between 18 and 29 years old who had recovered from COVID-19. CDR3s include the opening cysteine and the closing phenylalanine or tryptophan. A D gene is named only where the DNA matches it firmly. Some rows mark clone size as missing; the rest say once, few, many or name a class of expanded clone.

clone_size j_call d_call cdr3_length v_call cdr3_nt cdr3_aa
- TRBJ2-1 - 15 TRBV28 TGTGCCAGCAGTTTCCCGGGGTCGGGAAACAATGAGCAGTTCTTC CASSFPGSGNNEQFF
- TRBJ2-1 - 14 TRBV27 TGTGCCAGCAGGAGGACGGACTGGGGGGATGAGCAGTTCTTC CASRRTDWGDEQFF
- TRBJ2-7 TRBD1 15 TRBV7-2 TGTGCCAGCAGCTTATACGGACAGGGCTCCTACGAGCAGTACTTC CASSLYGQGSYEQYF
- TRBJ2-1 - 14 TRBV11-2 TGTGCCAGCAGCTTTATAACCGGAGGCAATGAGCAGTTCTTC CASSFITGGNEQFF
- TRBJ1-2 - 11 TRBV12-3/TRBV12-4 TGTGCCAGCAGTTTGGGAGGGGGCTACACCTTC CASSLGGGYTF
- TRBJ1-5 TRBD1 15 TRBV4-1 TGCGCCAGCAGCCGGGACAGGAACCCCCATCAGCCCCAGCATTTT CASSRDRNPHQPQHF
- TRBJ1-4 - 13 TRBV20-1 TGCAGTGCTAGTGGGGGGCGCGGTGAAAAACTGTTTTTT CSASGGRGEKLFF
- TRBJ2-2 - 15 TRBV2 TGTGCCAGCAAGTTCGTTGCAGCGAACACCGGGGAGCTGTTTTTT CASKFVAANTGELFF
- TRBJ2-3 - 13 TRBV19 TGTGCCAGTAGGCGGGGTCCAGGAGATACGCAGTATTTT CASRRGPGDTQYF
- TRBJ1-5 - 15 TRBV7-2 TGTGCCAGCAGCTCGACAGACAGTAACCATCAGCCCCAGCATTTT CASSSTDSNHQPQHF
once TRBJ2-3 - 14 TRBV7-6 TGTGCCAGCAGCTTAGGGGGGGAGGCAGATACGCAGTATTTT CASSLGGEADTQYF
- TRBJ1-6 TRBD1 14 TRBV3-1/TRBV3-2 TGTGCCAGCAGCCAGGACAGGGGAAATTCACCCCTCCACTTT CASSQDRGNSPLHF
- TRBJ2-2 TRBD2 18 TRBV11-2 TGTGCCAGCAGCTTATGGACTATGCGGGGGGCCAACACCGGGGAGCTGTTTTTT CASSLWTMRGANTGELFF
- TRBJ2-5 - 13 TRBV6-1 TGTGCCAGCAGTGACATAAACTTGGAGACCCAGTACTTC CASSDINLETQYF
- TRBJ1-1 - 13 TRBV7-3 TGTGCCAGCAGCTTATCCCAGAACACTGAAGCTTTCTTT CASSLSQNTEAFF
- TRBJ1-6 TRBD1 17 TRBV5-6 TGTGCCAGCAGCGTGGAGACAGGGGGCTTGTATAATTCACCCCTCCACTTT CASSVETGGLYNSPLHF
- TRBJ1-1 - 16 TRBV28 TGTGCCAGCAGTTTATGGGACTTTGGGGGGAGCACTGAAGCTTTCTTT CASSLWDFGGSTEAFF
once TRBJ1-2 TRBD1 13 TRBV6-5 TGTGCCAGCACCGCCGGACAGGGGGCTTTCTACACCTTC CASTAGQGAFYTF
- TRBJ2-7 - 12 TRBV6-5 TGTGCCAGCAGCAACAGGAAGAGGGAGCAGTACTTC CASSNRKREQYF
- TRBJ1-3 - 15 TRBV14 TGTGCCAGCAGCCAAGCGGTATCGGCGGGTAACACCATATATTTT CASSQAVSAGNTIYF
- TRBJ1-4 - 18 TRBV27 TGTGCCAGCAGTTTAGGGCCGCGGGACGCCGCAACTAATGAAAAACTGTTTTTT CASSLGPRDAATNEKLFF
few TRBJ1-3 - 14 TRBV27 TGTGCCAGCAGTTTAATGAGCTCTGGAAACACCATATATTTT CASSLMSSGNTIYF
- TRBJ1-5 - 12 TRBV19 TGTGCCAGCAGGGGATGGAATCAGCCCCAGCATTTT CASRGWNQPQHF
- TRBJ2-2 - 16 TRBV30 TGTGCCTGGATGGCCTCTGACAGGACGAACACCGGGGAGCTGTTTTTT CAWMASDRTNTGELFF
- TRBJ1-2 TRBD1 17 TRBV6-6 TGTGCCAGCAGTCCATGGGACAGGGGAGTGTTGTTATCGGGCTACACCTTC CASSPWDRGVLLSGYTF
- TRBJ2-7 - 14 TRBV9 TGTGCCAGCAGCCCCTACCATGAGTCCGGCGAGCAGTACTTC CASSPYHESGEQYF
- TRBJ2-1 TRBD2 14 TRBV9 TGTGCCAGCTCTGCGGGAGGGCCTTACAATGAGCAGTTCTTC CASSAGGPYNEQFF
- TRBJ1-1 - 17 TRBV19 TGTGCCAGTAGTACCACTTGGACAGAAACGATGAACACTGAAGCTTTCTTT CASSTTWTETMNTEAFF
- TRBJ2-1 - 12 TRBV12-3/TRBV12-4 TGTGCCAGCGTCATACGGTCGGGTGAGCAGTTCTTC CASVIRSGEQFF
- TRBJ2-1 TRBD1 13 TRBV24-1 TGTGCCGTCTCAGGACAGGACACCAATGAGCAGTTCTTC CAVSGQDTNEQFF
- TRBJ1-3 - 15 TRBV6-5 TGTGCCAGCAGGGACCGCGGGGGCTCTGGAAACACCATATATTTT CASRDRGGSGNTIYF
- TRBJ2-1 TRBD2 15 TRBV5-4 TGTGCCAGCAGCTTGCCTAGCGGGGGCTACAATGAGCAGTTCTTC CASSLPSGGYNEQFF
- TRBJ2-1 - 15 TRBV9 TGTGCCAGCAGCGTAGAGGACTCTACATACAATGAGCAGTTCTTC CASSVEDSTYNEQFF
- TRBJ2-7 - 15 TRBV29-1 TGCAGCGTTGGTCCGACTTCCCGGAGCACCTACGAGCAGTACTTC CSVGPTSRSTYEQYF
once TRBJ2-3 TRBD2 17 TRBV9 TGTGCCAGCAGCGCCGGGGCAGCGGGAGTTGCCACAGATACGCAGTATTTT CASSAGAAGVATDTQYF
- TRBJ2-5 - 11 TRBV5-4 TGTGCCAGCAGCTTGCAGGAGACCCAGTACTTC CASSLQETQYF
- TRBJ1-1 TRBD1 15 TRBV7-3 TGTGCCAGCAGCTTAAAGCCGGGACAGGGGGCTGAAGCTTTCTTT CASSLKPGQGAEAFF
- TRBJ1-5 - 13 TRBV11-2 TGTGCCAGCAGCTTAGCCGGGAATCAGCCCCAGCATTTT CASSLAGNQPQHF
- TRBJ1-6 - 15 TRBV3-1/TRBV3-2 TGTGCCAGCAGCCAAGACCACACGAATAATTCACCCCTCCACTTT CASSQDHTNNSPLHF
- TRBJ1-6 - 15 TRBV19 TGTGCCAGCAGGGACTTGAGCTCCTATAATTCACCCCTCCACTTT CASRDLSSYNSPLHF
once TRBJ2-1 - 15 TRBV27 TGTGCCAGCAGTTTAACGGCGGTCTCCTACAATGAGCAGTTCTTC CASSLTAVSYNEQFF
- TRBJ1-2 - 15 TRBV4-1 TGCGCCAGCAGCCAAGAAACAGCCAACACCTATGGCTACACCTTC CASSQETANTYGYTF
- TRBJ1-1 TRBD1 14 TRBV2 TGTGCCAGCAGTGGGGACAGCAGGAACACTGAAGCTTTCTTT CASSGDSRNTEAFF
- TRBJ1-6 - 12 TRBV24-1 TGTGCCACCAGTGATCGGCAGGGCGCCCTCCACTTT CATSDRQGALHF
once TRBJ1-2 - 15 TRBV7-8 TGTGCCAGCAGCCCGCGACAGGACGTGAACTATGGCTACACCTTC CASSPRQDVNYGYTF
once TRBJ2-1 - 14 TRBV14 TGTGCCAGCAGCCAAGATCCACAGTACAATGAGCAGTTCTTC CASSQDPQYNEQFF
- TRBJ1-2 - 14 TRBV10-3 TGTGCCATCAGTGAGTCCGGGAGGGCGAGTGGCTACACCTTC CAISESGRASGYTF
- TRBJ1-2 - 19 TRBV7-9 TGTGCCAGCAGCCCAGGTCCCCCCACAGGTTCTCACTTTAACTATGGCTACACCTTC CASSPGPPTGSHFNYGYTF
- TRBJ1-1 TRBD1 14 TRBV10-3 TGTGCCATCAGGGGACAGGGGGCGCTGGATGAAGCTTTCTTT CAIRGQGALDEAFF